This T cell receptor beta chain was retrieved from a study of CD8 T cells in Susac syndrome (dated by TCRdb to the late 2010s). Background for the entire study: Among the sequenced Susac syndrome patients, more than 5 had clinically active disease and roughly 8 were in clinical remission. At blood withdrawal, Susac syndrome patients were therapy-naive, treated with corticosteroids (with IVIg additionally given to some), or treated with IVIg alone. Whether CD8+ T cell activation and differentiation in Susac syndrome was antigen driven was tested using repertoire sequencing. The clonality of the CD8+ T cell repertoire was compared across around twelve healthy donors, about 14 Susac syndrome patients and around 16 multiple sclerosis patients.

Trimmed from V: 0 bases; trimmed from J: 4 bases; junction bases lacking a gene match: 4. The CDR3 contains 14 residues, cysteine and phenylalanine counted. The entry retains the CDR3 DNA only, 42 bases that are in frame from base 1. The germline V gene (reference sequence) provides CDR1 DFQATT and CDR2 SNEGSKA. A remark on this clonotype: This clone's antigen is unknown. No per-base quality is available; no much larger clone lies one base away.

What the work shows at the level of the full study, not this receptor alone: Approximately 15 Susac-specific public clones were identified in the total CD8+ repertoire, and about 5 Susac-specific public clones were identified in the CD8+ TEMRA repertoire. Susac syndrome CD8+ repertoires showed clonal expansion, highest in CD8+ TEMRA cells and greater in clinically active than remitting patients. The number of individuals in the TCR sequencing and HLA analysis was recognized as being relatively small.

High-throughput TCR beta sequencing profiled peripheral blood CD8+ and CD4+ T cells from healthy donors, Susac syndrome patients and multiple sclerosis patients. Recently defined diagnostic criteria for definite or probable disease were met by the Susac syndrome patients. Bulk CD8+ and CD4+ T cells were purified by magnetic negative isolation, whereas CD8+ TEMRA cells were enriched by FACS. Blood was collected in EDTA tubes and processed within 24 hours, with PBMCs isolated through density gradient centrifugation. PBMCs intended for TCR sequencing were cryopreserved in liquid nitrogen and were subsequently thawed in a 37 degrees C water bath. A purity of at least 90% was achieved for sorted or isolated CD4+, CD8+ and CD8+ TEMRA cells. RNA was extracted with the RNeasy kit and about 0.5 to 1 ug was reverse transcribed using random hexamers. The immunoSEQ multiplex PCR assay, which covers 54 Vbeta and 13 Jbeta segments, was used to amplify TCR beta CDR3 regions. PCR amplification bias was corrected using a synthetic template baseline for primer optimization and computational correction. From the authors' description of their analysis: Only productive sequences were kept, with reads annotated to V, D and J genes according to IMGT and analyzed in immunoSEQ Analyzer. To calculate clonality, Shannon entropy was normalized by log2 of the number of productive unique sequences and then subtracted from one. For each patient and control, public and private clones were evaluated within the 100 most prevalent clones. Clones were defined as Susac-specific if absent from the healthy and MS cohorts, from some 1,000 published viral clones and from other ImmuneACCESS disease sequences. The public reads were reprocessed in TCRdb via fastp at Q25 and MiXCR, keeping in-frame beta chains. Each record represents a unique CDR3 protein, reported with the most common genes and DNA among its rows. V and J calls and clone size were set by TCRdb, not the authors. In this sample the table shows more than 95,000 distinct CDR3 sequences, around 94% of which occur a single time. The ten biggest clones cover 0.2% to 0.25% of the sample.

Sequenced: CD8+ T cells from PBMCs. The V and J segments used are TRBV20-1 and TRBJ2-3; 7 junctional bases match TRBD1. The receptor comes from a human donor with Susac syndrome. The CDR3 reads as follows: CSARDVQGADTQYF. The DNA sequence follows: TGCAGTGCTAGAGATGTCCAGGGGGCAGATACGCAGTATTTT.